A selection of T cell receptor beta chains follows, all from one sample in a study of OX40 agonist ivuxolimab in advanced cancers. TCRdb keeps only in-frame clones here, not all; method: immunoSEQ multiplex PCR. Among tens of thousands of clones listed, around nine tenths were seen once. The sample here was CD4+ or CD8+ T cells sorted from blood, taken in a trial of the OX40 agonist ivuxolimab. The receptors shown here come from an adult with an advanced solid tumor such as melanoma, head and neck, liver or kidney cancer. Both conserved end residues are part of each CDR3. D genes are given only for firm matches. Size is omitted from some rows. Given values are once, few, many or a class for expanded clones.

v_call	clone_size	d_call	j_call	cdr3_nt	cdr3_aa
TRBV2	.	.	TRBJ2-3	TGTGCCAGCAGTGATGTGGGGGTTAGCACAGATACGCAGTATTTT	CASSDVGVSTDTQYF
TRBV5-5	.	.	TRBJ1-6	TGTGCCAGCAGCTCGCCGGGGGCACCCCTCCACTTT	CASSSPGAPLHF
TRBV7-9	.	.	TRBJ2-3	TGTGCCAGCAGCCACCGACAGAGCACAGATACGCAGTATTTT	CASSHRQSTDTQYF
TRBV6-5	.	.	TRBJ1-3	TGTGCCAGCAGCACGACAGGCTCTGGAAACACCATATATTTT	CASSTTGSGNTIYF
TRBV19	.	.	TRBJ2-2	TGTGCCACTTCCTCCACCAACACCGGGGAGCTGTTTTTT	CATSSTNTGELFF
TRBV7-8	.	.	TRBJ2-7	TGTGCCAGCAGTCCGGGCACCCCGGGCGAGCAGTACTTC	CASSPGTPGEQYF
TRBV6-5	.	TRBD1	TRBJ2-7	TGTGCCAGCAGCCCCGGGACAGGGGGCGGCGAGCAGTACTTC	CASSPGTGGGEQYF
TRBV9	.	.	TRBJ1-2	TGTGCCAGCAGCGTAGAGCTGGGGGCGGGAGGCTACACCTTC	CASSVELGAGGYTF
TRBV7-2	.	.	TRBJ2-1	TGTGCCAGCAGCAAAGAGGGGAGGTCCTACAATGAGCAGTTCTTC	CASSKEGRSYNEQFF
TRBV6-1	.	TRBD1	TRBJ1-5	TGTGCCAGCAGTGTATCGGGACAGAATAATCAGCCCCAGCATTTT	CASSVSGQNNQPQHF
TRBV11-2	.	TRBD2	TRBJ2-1	TGTGCCAGCCTCGAAGACCGCACTAGCGGGGGGGGTGAGCAGTTCTTC	CASLEDRTSGGGEQFF
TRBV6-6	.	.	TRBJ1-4	TGTGCCAGCAGTTCCCGGCACCCGTCGGTGGAACTGTTTTTT	CASSSRHPSVELFF
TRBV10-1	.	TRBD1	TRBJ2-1	TGCGCCAGCAGTGGACAGGGGGCCTACAATGAGCAGTTCTTC	CASSGQGAYNEQFF
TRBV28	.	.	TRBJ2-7	TGTGCCAGCAACGAAGTAACCTACGAGCAGTACTTC	CASNEVTYEQYF
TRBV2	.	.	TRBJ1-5	TGTGCCAGCGGGGGGCTACAGCCCCAGCATTTT	CASGGLQPQHF
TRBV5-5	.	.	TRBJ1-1	TGTGCCAGCAGGTTACAGGGCCAGACCACTGAAGCTTTCTTT	CASRLQGQTTEAFF
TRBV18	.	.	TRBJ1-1	TGTGCCAGCTCACAGGCGGGAAACACTGAAGCTTTCTTT	CASSQAGNTEAFF
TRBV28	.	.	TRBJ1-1	TGTGCCAGCAGGTGGGAGGGAAGGGGAAACACTGAAGCTTTCTTT	CASRWEGRGNTEAFF
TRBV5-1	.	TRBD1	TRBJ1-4	TGCGCCAGCAGCTATCAACAGGGGGCAGGTCGAAAACTGTTTTTT	CASSYQQGAGRKLFF
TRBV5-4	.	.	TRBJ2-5	TGTGCCAGCAGCTTGTACGGGGGGCTGGGAGAGACCCAGTACTTC	CASSLYGGLGETQYF
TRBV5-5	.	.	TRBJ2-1	TGTGCCAGCAGCTTCCCCCGGGGAAGCTCCTACAATGAGCAGTTCTTC	CASSFPRGSSYNEQFF
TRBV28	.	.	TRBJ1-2	TGTGCCAGCAGCCCTTCCGGGACCGACAACTATGGCTACACCTTC	CASSPSGTDNYGYTF
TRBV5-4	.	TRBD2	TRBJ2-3	TGTGCCAGCAGCTTGGCCGGGGACTACGATACGCAGTATTTT	CASSLAGDYDTQYF
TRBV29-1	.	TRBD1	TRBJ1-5	TGCAGCGTTGCAGGGGGCGATCAGCCCCAGCATTTT	CSVAGGDQPQHF
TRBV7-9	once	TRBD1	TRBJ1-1	TGTGCCAGCAGCTCCCATACAGGGGGTGAAGCTTTCTTT	CASSSHTGGEAFF
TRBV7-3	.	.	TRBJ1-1	TGTGCCAGCCAGGCGGGGACGAACACTGAAGCTTTCTTT	CASQAGTNTEAFF
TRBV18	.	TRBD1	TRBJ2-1	TGTGCCAGCTCACCGGGGACAGGGGTATCCTACAATGAGCAGTTCTTC	CASSPGTGVSYNEQFF
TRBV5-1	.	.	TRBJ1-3	TGCGCCAGCAGCTTGGCCTACGGGGGCTCCTCTGGAAACACCATATATTTT	CASSLAYGGSSGNTIYF
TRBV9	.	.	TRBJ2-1	TGTGCCAGCAGCGCCGGTGACAATTTCCATGAGCAGTTCTTC	CASSAGDNFHEQFF
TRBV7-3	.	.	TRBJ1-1	TGTGCCAGCAGCTCGGGACCCCAGGGGGAAGCTTTCTTT	CASSSGPQGEAFF
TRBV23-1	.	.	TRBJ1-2	TGCGCCACAACTTACTATGGCTACACCTTC	CATTYYGYTF
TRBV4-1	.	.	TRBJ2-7	TGCGCCAGCAGCCAAGATAGGCAGGGACCCTCTCCGGCCTACGAGCAGTACTTC	CASSQDRQGPSPAYEQYF
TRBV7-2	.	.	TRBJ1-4	TGTGCCAGCAGACGCTGGCAGGATGAAAAACTGTTTTTT	CASRRWQDEKLFF
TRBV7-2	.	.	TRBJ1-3	TGTGCCAGCAGCTCCTCCTCAGCCAGCTCTGGAAACACCATATATTTT	CASSSSSASSGNTIYF
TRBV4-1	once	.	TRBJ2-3	TGCGCCAGCAGCCGCTTACTAGTGGGGGGCGCAGATACGCAGTATTTT	CASSRLLVGGADTQYF